Shown below are 25 T cell receptor beta chains from a single sample sequenced in a study of shared clonotypes between healthy human individuals. TCRdb's copy holds only in-frame clones and misses some; the assay was immunoSEQ multiplex PCR. The sample consists of more than 2 million clones, 93% of them appearing once. CD45RO-negative cells were positively selected for CCR7, leaving out terminally differentiated effector memory CD45RA+ cells. The sequenced sample was naive CD8+ T cells from PBMCs. Receptors originate from a man between 18 and 29 years old in good health. Some clones in this sample may be carry-over from other donors' samples.

V is TRBV29-1 and J is TRBJ1-2; D is unclear. The CDR3 has 14 residues. V lost 1 base and J 3 bases, leaving 12 bases between the germline ends. Germline V lookup: CDR1 SQVTM, CDR2 ANQGSEA. The CDR3 coding sequence is TGCAGCGTTGAAGCGTATGAGGGTTACTATGGCTACACCTTC. This sequence encodes CSVEAYEGYYGYTF.

The V and J genes are TRBV4-2 and TRBJ2-3; 10 bases are a match to TRBD2. Germline CDR1 is LGHNA and CDR2 is YNFKEQ. There are 17 residues in the CDR3. The V gene end was trimmed by 0 bases and the J gene end by 4 bases; junction bases not matched to a gene: 7. CDR3 protein: CASSQDPLAGEADTQYF. The CDR3 bases are TGTGCCAGCAGCCAAGACCCTCTAGCGGGAGAGGCAGATACGCAGTATTTT.

The chain couples TRBV27 to TRBJ2-1; possible D gene TRBD2, 5 bases. This CDR3 has 12 residues. The germline gives CDR1 MNHEY, CDR2 SMNVEV (reference sequence). Trimming removed 5 bases at V and 8 bases at J, with 10 bases between. CDR3 protein: CASSPGLYEQFF. DNA of the CDR3: TGTGCCAGCAGTCCCGGACTCTATGAGCAGTTCTTC.

This clone showed up just once. The rearrangement uses TRBV5-4 and TRBJ2-5, with 11 bases identical to TRBD2. Trimming removed 5 bases from V and 4 bases from J; junction bases left unmatched: 7. Germline CDR1 reads SGHNT; CDR2 reads YYREEE (reference sequence). There are 15 residues in the CDR3. The chain's CDR3 is CASRVSGRAGETQYF. The CDR3 DNA reads TGTGCCAGCAGGGTTAGCGGGAGGGCCGGAGAGACCCAGTACTTC. Full variable domain (rest looked up from reference TRBV5-4 and TRBJ2-5): ETGVTQSPTHLIKTRGQQVTLRCSSQSGHNTVSWYQQALGQGPQFIFQYYREEENGRGNFPPRFSGLQFPNYSSELNVNALELDDSALYLCASRVSGRAGETQYFGPGTRLLVL.

The chain recombines TRBV7-9 with TRBJ1-3, with D perhaps matching TRBD1 (6 bases). The V end was cut by 1 base, the J end by 0 bases, with 10 bases between. The CDR3 sequence is 16 residues long. CDR1 is SEHNR, CDR2 FQNEAQ, per germline (reference sequence). The CDR3 bases are TGTGCCAGCAGCTTAGATGGCAGGGGCTCTGGAAACACCATATATTTT. Residues: CASSLDGRGSGNTIYF.

The chain carries TRBV27 and TRBJ2-1, with 7 bases fitting TRBD2. Germline V gives CDR1 MNHEY, CDR2 SMNVEV (reference sequence). V was pared by 6 bases and J by 8 bases, with 7 bases of the junction left unmatched. The CDR3 is 13 residues long. The CDR3 protein is CASRPSGFDEQFF. Here the CDR3 DNA reads TGTGCCAGCAGGCCTAGCGGTTTCGATGAGCAGTTCTTC.

The J gene is TRBJ2-1, the V gene TRBV19; TRBD2 matches at 11 bases. Germline V lookup: CDR1 LNHDA, CDR2 SQIVND (reference sequence). Unmatched junction bases numbered 7, after V lost 6 bases and J lost 6 bases. This CDR3 has 15 amino acids. The CDR3 reads CASRNLLAGANEQFF. The CDR3 nucleotides read TGTGCCAGTAGGAACTTACTAGCGGGAGCCAATGAGCAGTTCTTC.

In nucleotides, the CDR3 is TGTGCCAGCAGCCGCCCCGGGACAGGGATCTACGAGCAGTACTTC. Its protein is CASSRPGTGIYEQYF. V and J are TRBV27 and TRBJ2-7; TRBD1 matches at 9 bases. This CDR3 region has 15 residues. V lost 6 bases, J lost 3 bases, and 9 bases stayed unmatched. Germline V CDR1 and CDR2: MNHEY, SMNVEV (reference sequence).

Only a few counts were recorded for this clone. The chain links TRBV4-1 to TRBJ1-1, with D possibly being TRBD1 (6 bases). Looked up from germline, CDR1 is MGHRA and CDR2 is YSYEKL. CDR3 length equals 17 residues. Deletions cut 2 bases from V and 1 base from J, with 17 bases between. The CDR3 sequence: CASSQTAQGQQNTEAFF. The CDR3 DNA is TGCGCCAGCAGCCAAACCGCACAGGGCCAACAGAACACTGAAGCTTTCTTT.

The chain combines TRBV6-6 with TRBJ2-4; D is uncertain. The V and J ends lost 0 bases and 3 bases respectively, with 6 bases between them. Germline CDR1 reads MNHNY; CDR2 reads SVGAGI (reference sequence). The CDR3 is made up of 14 amino acids. The CDR3 protein is CASSYSEGKNIQYF. CDR3 sequence (DNA): TGTGCCAGCAGTTACTCTGAAGGCAAAAACATTCAGTACTTC.

As regards this clone: In the same sample, other DNA sequences code for this CDR3. This chain links TRBV7-2 with TRBJ1-2; TRBD1 matches 7 bases. V lost 5 bases, J lost 1 base, and 4 bases stayed unmatched. The CDR3 runs to 14 residues. CDR1 SGHTA and CDR2 FQGNSA come from the germline V gene. For the CDR3, the DNA is TGTGCCAGCAGCACGCGACAGGGTAACTATGGCTACACCTTC. It is translated as CASSTRQGNYGYTF.

As to this clone: In the same sample, other DNA sequences code for this CDR3. This chain joins TRBV9 and TRBJ2-1; D remains unclear. The germline V gene encodes CDR1 SGDLS and CDR2 YYNGEE. The CDR3 extends over 13 amino acids. V dropped 5 bases and J dropped 3 bases, with 9 bases sitting between them. DNA for the CDR3: TGTGCCAGCAGTGTGGCAGGCTACAATGAGCAGTTCTTC. As protein: CASSVAGYNEQFF.

This clone occurred a few times. The gene calls are TRBV29-1 and TRBJ1-1, with TRBD1 as a possible D gene (6 bases). CDR3 size: 13 residues. Germline CDR1 is SQVTM and CDR2 is ANQGSEA. V lost 6 bases and J 0 bases, leaving 11 bases between the germline ends. The CDR3 coding sequence is TGCAGCGTAGCGGACAGAGTGAACACTGAAGCTTTCTTT. Amino acid sequence: CSVADRVNTEAFF.

On this clone itself: The same CDR3 arises from other DNA sequences in this sample as well. This sequence joins TRBV28 and TRBJ2-7; maybe TRBD2 (5 bases). Trimming shortened V by 6 bases and J by 0 bases, and 9 bases separated the two germline ends. Per the germline V gene, CDR1 is MDHEN and CDR2 is SYDVKM. The CDR3 runs 13 residues. CDR3 region: CASSPGSSYEQYF. The CDR3 DNA sequence: TGTGCCAGCAGCCCGGGAAGCTCCTACGAGCAGTACTTC.

This chain uses TRBV11-2 with TRBJ2-7, with D possibly being TRBD2 (6 bases). There are 14 residues in the CDR3. V was cut by 5 bases and J by 4 bases, with 15 bases left in between. Germline-derived CDR1 and CDR2 are SGHAT and FQNNGV. The CDR3 loop is CASSAAGRLYEQYF. CDR3 in DNA: TGTGCCAGCAGCGCGGCCGGGAGATTATACGAGCAGTACTTC.

J is TRBJ2-7 and V is TRBV27, with 9 bases matching TRBD2. CDR3 length equals 15 residues. Germline V gives CDR1 MNHEY, CDR2 SMNVEV (reference sequence). The V segment lost 6 bases and the J segment 5 bases; nucleotides outside the gene matches: 11. CDR3 sequence: CASRPSSGRSHEQYF. CDR3 sequence (DNA): TGTGCCAGCAGACCCTCCAGCGGGAGGTCCCACGAGCAGTACTTC.

This clone was found once. J is TRBJ1-2 and V is TRBV27, with no clear D. Deletions cut 5 bases from V and 4 bases from J, with 14 bases between. CDR3 length: 14 residues. From germline, CDR1 is MNHEY and CDR2 SMNVEV (reference sequence). DNA of the CDR3: TGTGCCAGCAGTGCAAGACCGAGGAGCTATGGCTACACCTTC. It encodes CASSARPRSYGYTF.

The chain combines TRBV29-1 with TRBJ2-7; D uncertain. Trimming took 7 bases from V and 4 from J, leaving 17 bases between them. Germline V gives CDR1 SQVTM, CDR2 ANQGSEA. This CDR3 has 13 residues. The CDR3 region has the DNA TGCAGCGCAATAGTGGCTAAGGGTTACGAGCAGTACTTC. Its protein is CSAIVAKGYEQYF.

With respect to this clone: Other DNA sequences in the sample encode the same CDR3. The gene calls are TRBV28 and TRBJ2-3, with D uncertain. Germline CDR1 MDHEN, CDR2 SYDVKM. V lost 3 bases and J 0 bases, leaving 7 bases between the germline ends. The CDR3 is 14 residues long. This chain's CDR3 is CASSLGVSTDTQYF. DNA for the CDR3: TGTGCCAGCAGTTTGGGCGTCAGCACAGATACGCAGTATTTT. The full variable domain, rest sourced from reference TRBV28 and TRBJ2-3, is DVKVTQSSRYLVKRTGEKVFLECVQDMDHENMFWYRQDPGLGLRLIYFSYDVKMKEKGDIPEGYSVSREKKERFSLILESASTNQTSMYLCASSLGVSTDTQYFGPGTRLTVL.

CDR3 sequence reads: CASSQRFRDEQFF. CDR3 DNA: TGCGCCAGCAGCCAACGCTTCAGGGATGAGCAGTTCTTC. V gene TRBV4-3 combines with J gene TRBJ2-1; maybe TRBD1 (5 bases). CDR1 is LGHNA, CDR2 YSLEER, per germline. V dropped 2 bases and J dropped 8 bases, with 10 bases sitting between them. This CDR3 contains 13 residues.

The count of this clone is one. The chain uses TRBV30 and TRBJ2-7; no reliable D call. From germline, CDR1 is GTSNPN and CDR2 SVGIG (reference sequence). The CDR3 has 14 residues. V was cut by 2 bases and J by 5 bases, with 16 bases left in between. This chain's CDR3 is CAWSIPRYGDEQYF. The CDR3 region has the DNA TGTGCCTGGAGTATCCCGCGGTATGGAGACGAGCAGTACTTC.

The J gene is TRBJ1-2, the V gene TRBV28, with TRBD1 identical over 8 bases. Losses at the gene ends were 6 bases for V and 8 bases for J; bases not matched to a gene: 8. CDR1 is MDHEN, CDR2 SYDVKM, per germline. The CDR3 is made up of 13 amino acids. The CDR3 DNA sequence: TGTGCCAGCAGGGCTACAGGGGGTCGCGGCTACACCTTC. It specifies CASRATGGRGYTF.

Regarding this clone: Other DNA variants within this sample encode the same CDR3. V usage is TRBV5-1 and J usage is TRBJ1-1; 7 bases fit TRBD1. The CDR3 consists of 11 residues. Germline-derived CDR1 and CDR2 are SGHRS and YFSETQ. The junction had 2 bases not matched to a gene; V was cut back by 4 bases and J by 8 bases. The DNA of the CDR3 is TGCGCCAGCAGCCTGGACAGGGAAGCTTTCTTT. Translated: CASSLDREAFF.

This chain joins TRBV5-4 and TRBJ1-1; a possible D gene is TRBD1 (5 bases). The ends were cut back, 1 base at V and 7 bases at J, with 17 bases in the middle. The CDR3 totals 15 residues. Germline V lookup: CDR1 SGHNT, CDR2 YYREEE (reference sequence). The CDR3 loop reads CASSLLKTTGDEAFF. The CDR3, as DNA: TGTGCCAGCAGCTTGTTGAAGACAACGGGGGATGAAGCTTTCTTT.

This clone was detected once. The rearrangement links TRBV7-2 to TRBJ2-7; D may match TRBD1 or TRBD2 (5 bases each). Germline CDR1 reads SGHTA; CDR2 reads FQGNSA. V was clipped by 4 bases and J by 6 bases, with 13 bases between them. The CDR3 has 13 residues. Here the CDR3 DNA reads TGTGCCAGCAGCTGGTCACGGGACGCCGAGCAGTACTTC. Protein sequence: CASSWSRDAEQYF.